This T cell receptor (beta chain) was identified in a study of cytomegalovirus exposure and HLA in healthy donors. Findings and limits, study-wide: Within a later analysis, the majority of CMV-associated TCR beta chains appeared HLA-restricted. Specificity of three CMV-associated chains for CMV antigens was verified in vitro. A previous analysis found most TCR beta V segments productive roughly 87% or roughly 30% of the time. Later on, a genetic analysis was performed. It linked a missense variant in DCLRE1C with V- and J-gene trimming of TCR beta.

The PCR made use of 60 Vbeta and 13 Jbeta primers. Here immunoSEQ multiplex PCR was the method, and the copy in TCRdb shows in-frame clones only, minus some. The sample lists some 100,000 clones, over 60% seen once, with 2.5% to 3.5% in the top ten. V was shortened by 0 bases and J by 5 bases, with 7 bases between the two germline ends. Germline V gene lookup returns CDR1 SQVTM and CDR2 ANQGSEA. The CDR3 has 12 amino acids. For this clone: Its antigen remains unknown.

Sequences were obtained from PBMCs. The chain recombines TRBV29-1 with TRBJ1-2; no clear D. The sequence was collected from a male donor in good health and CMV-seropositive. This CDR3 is CSVEDRAYGYTF. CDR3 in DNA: TGCAGCGTTGAAGACAGAGCGTATGGCTACACCTTC.